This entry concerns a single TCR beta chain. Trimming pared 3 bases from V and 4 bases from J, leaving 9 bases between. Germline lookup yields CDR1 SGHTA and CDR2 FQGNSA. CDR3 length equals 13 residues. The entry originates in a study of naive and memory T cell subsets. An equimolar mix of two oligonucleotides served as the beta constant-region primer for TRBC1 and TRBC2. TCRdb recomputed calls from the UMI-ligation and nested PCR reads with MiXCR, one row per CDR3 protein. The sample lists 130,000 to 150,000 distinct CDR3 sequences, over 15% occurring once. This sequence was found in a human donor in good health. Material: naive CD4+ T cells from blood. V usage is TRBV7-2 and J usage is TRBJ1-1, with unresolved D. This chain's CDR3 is CASSLGQFTEAFF. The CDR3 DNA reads TGTGCCAGCAGCTTGGGCCAGTTCACTGAAGCTTTCTTT.